One and the same sample provided the 24 T cell receptor beta chains below, sequenced in a study of metastatic and nonmetastatic thyroid tumors. MiXCR was used by TCRdb to re-call the PCR reads. The sample contains approximately 17,000 clones, around 29% of which appear only once. Each patient went into thyroid surgery without having received any treatment. The sequenced material came from adjacent normal tissue. These receptors were obtained from a female donor with papillary thyroid cancer or a benign thyroid nodule (not recorded which). Some clones in this sample may be carry-over from other donors' samples.

The CDR3 here is CASSYRGREYEQYF. DNA for the CDR3: TGTGCCAGCAGTTACAGGGGACGGGAATACGAGCAGTACTTC. The chain recombines TRBV12-3 or TRBV12-4 with TRBJ2-7; 7 nucleotides align to TRBD1. CDR3 length: 14 amino acids. With V trimmed by 4 bases and J by 4 bases, 7 bases remained unmatched.

This rearrangement joins TRBV7-3 to TRBJ2-3, with a weak D call TRBD1 (6 bases). CDR1 and CDR2 from the germline V gene are SGHTA and FQGTGA. Trimming removed 3 bases at V and 2 bases at J, with 6 bases between. The CDR3 is 13 residues long. In DNA form, the CDR3 reads TGTGCCAGCAGCTTGGGACACACAGATACGCAGTATTTT. Protein sequence: CASSLGHTDTQYF.

By proportion, this clone is large. This rearrangement joins TRBV6-1 to TRBJ1-6; D call uncertain. Trimming cost V 5 bases and J 0 bases, with 14 bases left between them. The CDR3 sequence is 17 residues long. Germline V gene data show CDR1 as MNHNS and CDR2 as SASEGT. The CDR3 sequence is CASSSPAVSSYNSPLHF. CDR3 DNA: TGTGCCAGCAGTTCGCCCGCGGTGAGCTCCTATAATTCACCCCTCCACTTT.

This clone was seen a handful of times. The chain couples TRBV19 to TRBJ2-7, with a tentative D call TRBD1 (6 bases). The CDR3 has 15 amino acids. V gave up 5 bases and J gave up 5 bases, with 19 bases separating them. Germline V gene data show CDR1 as LNHDA and CDR2 as SQIVND (reference sequence). The CDR3 sequence: CASSPPSSRGDEQYF. In DNA, the CDR3 is TGTGCCAGTAGTCCGCCCTCGAGCAGGGGTGACGAGCAGTACTTC.

The chain links TRBV30 to TRBJ2-1; 8 nucleotides agree with TRBD2. The CDR3 spans 15 residues. V was clipped by 1 base and J by 9 bases; unmatched bases: 11. CDR1 GTSNPN and CDR2 SVGIG come from the germline V gene (reference sequence). The CDR3 nucleotides read TGTGCCTGGAGTGCTTCAGAGACTAGCGCTGCTGAGCAGTTCTTC. Translating gives CAWSASETSAAEQFF.

This clone was counted a few times. This chain connects TRBV5-1 to TRBJ2-3, with D possibly TRBD2 on 6 matching bases. The germline V and J ends were trimmed by 5 bases and 4 bases, with 14 bases remaining between them. Germline CDR1 and CDR2: SGHRS and YFSETQ. The length of the CDR3 is 14 residues. CDR3: CASSSGPASDTQYF. Here the CDR3 DNA reads TGCGCCAGCAGTAGCGGACCGGCCTCAGATACGCAGTATTTT.

J is TRBJ2-7 and V is TRBV11-1; D remains unclear. The V gene's germline CDR1 is SGHAT and CDR2 FQDESV (reference sequence). V was trimmed by 5 bases and J by 4 bases, leaving 21 bases between them. CDR3 length: 16 amino acids. CDR3 sequence reads: CASSPSGRRSSYEQYF. CDR3 in DNA: TGTGCCAGCAGCCCGTCAGGCAGGAGAAGTTCTTACGAGCAGTACTTC.

The chain's CDR3 is CASSLTSGGPYEQYF. DNA for the CDR3: TGTGCCAGCAGCTTGACTAGCGGGGGACCCTACGAGCAGTACTTC. This sequence joins TRBV11-2 and TRBJ2-7; TRBD2 matches 12 bases. This CDR3 spans 15 amino acids. CDR1 and CDR2 (germline): SGHAT, FQNNGV. Unmatched junction bases numbered 2, after V lost 3 bases and J lost 2 bases.

The CDR3 DNA reads as TGCAGTGCACCATCGACGGGGTCTGAAGCTTTCTTT. Translating it yields CSAPSTGSEAFF. The chain recombines TRBV20-1 with TRBJ1-1, with D unclear. The germline V gene encodes CDR1 DFQATT and CDR2 SNEGSKA (reference sequence). The V gene lost 6 bases and the J gene lost 6 bases, with 14 bases spanning the gap. The length of the CDR3 is 12 residues.

By sample fraction, this clone is medium-sized. The rearrangement links TRBV5-1 to TRBJ2-7; no definite D call. Trimming shortened V by 6 bases and J by 3 bases, and 7 bases separated the two germline ends. CDR3 length: 11 residues. Germline values: CDR1 SGHRS, CDR2 YFSETQ. The CDR3 spells CASNSNYEQYF. Here the CDR3 DNA reads TGCGCCAGCAATTCAAACTACGAGCAGTACTTC.

The chain is built from TRBV5-1 and TRBJ1-2; D possibly corresponds to TRBD1 (6 bases). The CDR3 sequence is 12 residues long. Germline-derived CDR1 and CDR2 are SGHRS and YFSETQ. V was pared by 1 base and J by 8 bases, with 9 bases between. For the CDR3, the DNA is TGCGCCAGCAGCTTGTTCGGGGGCGGCTACACCTTC. As protein: CASSLFGGGYTF. Supplemented by reference TRBV5-1 and TRBJ1-2, the full variable domain reads KAGVTQTPRYLIKTRGQQVTLSCSPISGHRSVSWYQQTPGQGLQFLFEYFSETQRNKGNFPGRFSGRQFSNSRSEMNVSTLELGDSALYLCASSLFGGGYTFGSGTRLTVV.

Judged by abundance, this clone is medium-sized (0.01 to 0.1%). The gene calls are TRBV7-9 and TRBJ2-1; D possibly corresponds to TRBD2 (5 bases). Trimming pared 3 bases from V and 10 bases from J, leaving 13 bases between. The CDR3 loop spans 13 amino acids. Germline CDR1 reads SEHNR; CDR2 reads FQNEAQ (reference sequence). In DNA form, the CDR3 reads TGTGCCAGCAGCTTTAGTCGGGGAGACGAGCAGTTCTTC. This sequence encodes CASSFSRGDEQFF.

The DNA of the CDR3 is TGTGCCAGCAGCTTATGGGGTCACACTGAAGCTTTCTTT. Protein: CASSLWGHTEAFF. This sequence joins TRBV5-5 and TRBJ1-1; no reliable D call. The CDR3 is 13 amino acids. Trimming left V 2 bases short and J 3 bases short, with 8 bases between. Germline lookup yields CDR1 SGHKS and CDR2 YYEKEE (reference sequence).

This chain joins TRBV12-3 or TRBV12-4 and TRBJ1-1; TRBD1 matches 10 bases. V lost 10 bases and J lost 3; bases outside the gene matches: 14. The CDR3 runs 16 residues. The DNA of the CDR3 is TGTGCCATCAGCTATGACAGGGGGCTTGAGGACACTGAAGCTTTCTTT. Protein: CAISYDRGLEDTEAFF.

The gene calls are TRBV12-3 or TRBV12-4 and TRBJ1-3; D might be TRBD1 (5 bases). The CDR3 spans 14 residues. The ends were cut back, 8 bases at V and 0 bases at J, with 11 bases in the middle. The CDR3 protein is CASAGRLSGNTIYF. In nucleotides, the CDR3 is TGTGCCAGCGCGGGACGCCTCTCTGGAAACACCATATATTTT.

The J gene is TRBJ2-7, the V gene TRBV20-1; 7 nucleotides agree with TRBD1. Looked up from germline, CDR1 is DFQATT and CDR2 is SNEGSKA (reference sequence). The V segment lost 2 bases and the J segment 4 bases; nucleotides outside the gene matches: 5. The CDR3 is 13 amino acids. CDR3 protein: CSARSTGTYEQYF. Written as DNA, the CDR3 is TGCAGTGCTAGATCGACAGGGACGTACGAGCAGTACTTC.

The chain carries TRBV6-1 and TRBJ1-1, with a tentative D call TRBD1 (5 bases). CDR1 is MNHNS and CDR2 is SASEGT in the germline V gene. Trimming removed 6 bases from V and 0 bases from J, with 11 bases in between. CDR3 length: 14 amino acids. The CDR3 reads CASRVRGVNTEAFF. For the CDR3, the DNA is TGTGCCAGCAGAGTACGAGGGGTGAACACTGAAGCTTTCTTT.

The chain is built from TRBV4-3 and TRBJ2-3, with D unclear. This CDR3 has 15 residues. Germline loops: CDR1 LGHNA, CDR2 YSLEER. Trimming shortened V by 4 bases and J by 5 bases, and 16 bases separated the two germline ends. The CDR3 nucleotides read TGCGCCAGCAGCCTTACCAGACACGAACGAGATACGCAGTATTTT. Its translation: CASSLTRHERDTQYF.

This clone is medium-sized (0.01 to 0.1%). The CDR3 loop reads CASSESVVLAGGNEQFF. The CDR3 coding sequence is TGCGCCAGCAGTGAGTCTGTGGTACTAGCGGGAGGCAATGAGCAGTTCTTC. The chain recombines TRBV10-2 with TRBJ2-1; 12 nucleotides align to TRBD2. Germline lookup yields CDR1 WSHSY and CDR2 SAAADI. J gave up 6 bases and V 0 bases, and 6 bases lay outside the gene matches. CDR3 length: 17 residues.

The V call is TRBV20-1, the J call TRBJ1-5; the D gene is possibly TRBD1 (5 bases). The CDR3 length is 14 residues. Between the trimmed V and J ends, which lost 3 bases and 4 bases, there was a span of 13 bases. Germline lookup yields CDR1 DFQATT and CDR2 SNEGSKA (reference sequence). CDR3 sequence: CSARKGNGNQPQHF. The DNA of the CDR3 is TGCAGTGCTAGGAAGGGGAATGGGAATCAGCCCCAGCATTTT.

This clone was counted between two and nine times. V and J are TRBV6-1 and TRBJ1-5; D not resolved. The CDR3 consists of 13 residues. Trimming pared 8 bases from V and 7 bases from J, leaving 15 bases between. CDR1 and CDR2 (germline): MNHNS, SASEGT. The CDR3 nucleotides are TGTGCCAGCGTGGGGAGAAACGGGCAGCCCCAGCATTTT. This codes for CASVGRNGQPQHF.

In this sample, this clone turned up a few times. This sequence joins TRBV6-1 and TRBJ2-1, with D possibly TRBD2 on 7 matching bases. Germline V gene lookup returns CDR1 MNHNS and CDR2 SASEGT. V lost 4 bases and J 5 bases, leaving 15 bases between the germline ends. The CDR3 spans 15 residues. CDR3 region: CASSVWWGGHNEQFF. DNA for the CDR3: TGTGCCAGCAGTGTGTGGTGGGGGGGCCACAATGAGCAGTTCTTC.

J is TRBJ2-1 and V is TRBV20-1; the D is unclear. The ends were cut back, 0 bases at V and 5 bases at J, with 2 bases in the middle. The CDR3 runs to 11 residues. Germline CDR1 and CDR2: DFQATT and SNEGSKA (reference sequence). The CDR3 DNA reads as TGCAGTGCTAGAGATGACAATGAGCAGTTCTTC. Translating it yields CSARDDNEQFF.

The V gene is TRBV12-3 or TRBV12-4, the J gene TRBJ2-5; tentatively, D is TRBD2 (6 bases). The CDR3 contains 15 residues. V shed 2 bases and J shed 7 bases, with 17 bases lying between them. CDR3 sequence: CASSLRSTEAGTQYF. Written as DNA, the CDR3 is TGTGCCAGCAGTTTAAGGTCGACTGAAGCGGGGACCCAGTACTTC.